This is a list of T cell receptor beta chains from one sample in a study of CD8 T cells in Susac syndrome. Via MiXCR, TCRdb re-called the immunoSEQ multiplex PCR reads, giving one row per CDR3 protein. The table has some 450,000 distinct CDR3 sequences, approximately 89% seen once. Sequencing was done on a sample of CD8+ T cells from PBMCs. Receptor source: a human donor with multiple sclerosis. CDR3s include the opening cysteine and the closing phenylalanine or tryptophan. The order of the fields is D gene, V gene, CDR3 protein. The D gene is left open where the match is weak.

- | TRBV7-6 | CASSLHGMNTEAFF
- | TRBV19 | CASSPHWTDSYEQYF
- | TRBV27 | CASTPIGSGTDTQYF
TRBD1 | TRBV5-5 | CASSLGTGQGAIADYGYTF
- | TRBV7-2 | CASSPGPGRATGTQYF
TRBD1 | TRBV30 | CAFLSGQLEQFF
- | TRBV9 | CASSVGAGTEAFF
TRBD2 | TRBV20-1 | CSARAPVGGYNEQFF
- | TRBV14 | CASSQGGVYGVEQYF
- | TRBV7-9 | CASSQTPNTEAFF
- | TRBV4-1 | CASSQATANTGELFF
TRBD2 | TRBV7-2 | CASSSTSGDPYEQYF
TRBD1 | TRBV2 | CASSEFWTGGNTGELFF
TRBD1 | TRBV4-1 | CASSQDRIGENYGYTF
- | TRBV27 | CASSPVASYEQYF